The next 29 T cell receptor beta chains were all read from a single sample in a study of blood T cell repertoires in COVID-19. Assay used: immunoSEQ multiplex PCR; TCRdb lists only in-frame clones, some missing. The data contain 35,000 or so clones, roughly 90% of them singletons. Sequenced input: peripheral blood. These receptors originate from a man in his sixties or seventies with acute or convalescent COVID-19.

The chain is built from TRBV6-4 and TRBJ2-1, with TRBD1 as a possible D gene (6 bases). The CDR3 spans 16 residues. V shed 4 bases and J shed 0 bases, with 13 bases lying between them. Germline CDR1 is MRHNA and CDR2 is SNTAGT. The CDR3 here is CASSASTGSSYNEQFF. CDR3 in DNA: TGTGCCAGCAGTGCCTCGACAGGAAGCTCCTACAATGAGCAGTTCTTC.

CDR3 protein: CASSQGAPQPQHF. The CDR3 DNA is TGTGCCAGCAGCCAGGGGGCACCTCAGCCCCAGCATTTT. V usage is TRBV16 and J usage is TRBJ1-5, with D maybe TRBD1 (6 bases). The CDR3 length is 13 residues. Germline-derived CDR1 and CDR2 are KGHSY and FQNENV. V was shortened by 3 bases and J by 6 bases, with 9 bases between the two germline ends. The full variable domain, rest sourced from reference TRBV16 and TRBJ1-5, is GEEVAQTPKHLVRGEGQKAKLYCAPIKGHSYVFWYQQVLKNEFKFLISFQNENVFDETGMPKERFSAKCLPNSPCSLEIQATKLEDSAVYFCASSQGAPQPQHFGDGTRLSIL.

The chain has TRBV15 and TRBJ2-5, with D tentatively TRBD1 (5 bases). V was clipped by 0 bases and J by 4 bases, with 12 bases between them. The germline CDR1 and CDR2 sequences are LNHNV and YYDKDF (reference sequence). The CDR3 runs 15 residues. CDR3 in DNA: TGTGCCACCAGCAGAGATCTCAAAGGGGCAGAGACCCAGTACTTC. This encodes CATSRDLKGAETQYF.

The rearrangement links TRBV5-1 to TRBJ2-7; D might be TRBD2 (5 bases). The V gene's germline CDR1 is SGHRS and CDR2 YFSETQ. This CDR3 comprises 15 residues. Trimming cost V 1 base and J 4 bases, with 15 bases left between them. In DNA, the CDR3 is TGCGCCAGCAGCTTGCAACTAGGGTTGCAATACGAGCAGTACTTC. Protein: CASSLQLGLQYEQYF.

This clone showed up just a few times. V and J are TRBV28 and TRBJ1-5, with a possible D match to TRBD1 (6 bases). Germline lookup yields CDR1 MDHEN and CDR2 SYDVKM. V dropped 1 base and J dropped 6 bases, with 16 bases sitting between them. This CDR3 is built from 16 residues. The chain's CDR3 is CASSLLLQGRGQPQHF. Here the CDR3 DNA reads TGTGCCAGCAGTTTATTACTCCAGGGGCGAGGTCAGCCCCAGCATTTT.

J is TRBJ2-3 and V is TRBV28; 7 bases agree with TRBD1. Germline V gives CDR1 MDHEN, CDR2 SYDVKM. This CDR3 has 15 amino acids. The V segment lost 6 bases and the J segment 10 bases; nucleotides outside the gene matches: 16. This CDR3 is CASRSTGSPGVSQYF. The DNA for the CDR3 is TGTGCCAGCAGGTCGACAGGGTCCCCAGGGGTTTCGCAGTATTTT.

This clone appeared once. The CDR3 bases are TGTGCCAGCAATCCGGGACAGGGGTCCTACGAGCAGTACTTC. It specifies CASNPGQGSYEQYF. The V call is TRBV2, the J call TRBJ2-7, with 10 bases identical to TRBD1. Trimming cost V 7 bases and J 1 base; bases outside gene matches: 4. Germline V CDR1 and CDR2: SNHLY, FYNNEI. The CDR3 consists of 14 residues.

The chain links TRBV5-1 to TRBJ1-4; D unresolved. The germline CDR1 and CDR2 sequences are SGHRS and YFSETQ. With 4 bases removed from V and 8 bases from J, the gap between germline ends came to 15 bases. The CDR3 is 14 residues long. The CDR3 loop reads CASSPGQAEEKLFF. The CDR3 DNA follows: TGCGCCAGCAGCCCCGGGCAAGCGGAGGAAAAACTGTTTTTT.

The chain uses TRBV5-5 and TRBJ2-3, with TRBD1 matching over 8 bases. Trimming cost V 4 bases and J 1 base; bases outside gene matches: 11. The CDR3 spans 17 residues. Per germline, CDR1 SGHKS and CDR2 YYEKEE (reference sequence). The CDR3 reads CASSGRGQGAGTDTQYF. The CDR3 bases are TGTGCCAGCAGCGGGAGAGGACAGGGAGCGGGCACAGATACGCAGTATTTT.

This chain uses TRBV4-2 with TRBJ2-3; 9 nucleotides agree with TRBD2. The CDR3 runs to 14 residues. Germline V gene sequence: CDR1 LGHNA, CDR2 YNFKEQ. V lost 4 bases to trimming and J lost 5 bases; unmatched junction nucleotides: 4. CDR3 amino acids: CASSPGLAEDTQYF. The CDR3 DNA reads TGTGCCAGCAGCCCGGGACTAGCAGAAGATACGCAGTATTTT.

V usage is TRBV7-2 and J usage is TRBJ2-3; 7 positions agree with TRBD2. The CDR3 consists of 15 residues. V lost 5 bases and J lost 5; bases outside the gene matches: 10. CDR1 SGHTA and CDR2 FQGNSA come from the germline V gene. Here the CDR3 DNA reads TGTGCCAGCAGCCTGGGGCGGGAGAATTTAGATACGCAGTATTTT. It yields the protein CASSLGRENLDTQYF.

The CDR3 bases are TGTGCCAGCAGCCTAACACAGAGTGGGGCCAACGTCCTGACTTTC. The encoded protein is CASSLTQSGANVLTF. The rearrangement links TRBV5-4 to TRBJ2-6; the D is unclear. This CDR3 is 15 amino acids long. Germline V gene data show CDR1 as SGHNT and CDR2 as YYREEE (reference sequence). The ends were cut back, 4 bases at V and 3 bases at J, with 11 bases in the middle.

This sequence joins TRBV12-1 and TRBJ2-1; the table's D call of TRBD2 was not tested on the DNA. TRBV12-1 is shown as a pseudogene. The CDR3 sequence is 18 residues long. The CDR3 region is CASSFGPITSGRGNEQFF. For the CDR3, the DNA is TGTGCCAGCAGCTTTGGCCCTATAACTAGCGGGAGAGGTAATGAGCAGTTCTTC.

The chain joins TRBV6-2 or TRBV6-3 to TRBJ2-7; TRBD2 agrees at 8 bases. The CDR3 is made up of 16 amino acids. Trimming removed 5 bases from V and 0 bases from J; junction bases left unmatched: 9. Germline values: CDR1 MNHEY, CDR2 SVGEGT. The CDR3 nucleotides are TGTGCCAGCAGTAAAATTAGCGGGGAGAACTCCTACGAGCAGTACTTC. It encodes CASSKISGENSYEQYF.

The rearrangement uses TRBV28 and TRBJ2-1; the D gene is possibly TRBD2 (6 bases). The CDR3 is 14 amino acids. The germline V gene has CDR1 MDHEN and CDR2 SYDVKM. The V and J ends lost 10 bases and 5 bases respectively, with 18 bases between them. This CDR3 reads CATTVSGYNNEQFF. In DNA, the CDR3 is TGTGCCACCACCGTTAGCGGATATAACAATGAGCAGTTCTTC. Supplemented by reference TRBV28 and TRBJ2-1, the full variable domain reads DVKVTQSSRYLVKRTGEKVFLECVQDMDHENMFWYRQDPGLGLRLIYFSYDVKMKEKGDIPEGYSVSREKKERFSLILESASTNQTSMYLCATTVSGYNNEQFFGPGTRLTVL.

The CDR3 coding sequence is TGTGCCAGCAGTACCACCGGGACTAGCGGGAGGAGGTCCTACAATGAGCAGTTCTTC. The encoded protein is CASSTTGTSGRRSYNEQFF. The V gene is TRBV27, the J gene TRBJ2-1, with 15 bases aligning to TRBD2. After removal of 5 bases from V and 1 base from J, the junction contained 9 bases not matched to a gene. Germline V gene sequence: CDR1 MNHEY, CDR2 SMNVEV (reference sequence). CDR3 size: 19 residues.

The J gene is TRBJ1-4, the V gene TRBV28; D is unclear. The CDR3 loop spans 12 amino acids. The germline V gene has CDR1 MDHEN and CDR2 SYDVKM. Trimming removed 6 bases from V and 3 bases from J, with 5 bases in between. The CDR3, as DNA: TGTGCCAGCAGCGCGGCTAATGAAAAACTGTTTTTT. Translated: CASSAANEKLFF.

CDR3 in amino acids: CAREGYCYGYTF. The CDR3 region has the DNA TGTGCCAGGGAGGGCTACTGCTATGGCTACACCTTC. The chain joins TRBV21-1 to TRBJ1-2. TRBV21-1 is assigned pseudogene status. This CDR3 is built from 12 residues.

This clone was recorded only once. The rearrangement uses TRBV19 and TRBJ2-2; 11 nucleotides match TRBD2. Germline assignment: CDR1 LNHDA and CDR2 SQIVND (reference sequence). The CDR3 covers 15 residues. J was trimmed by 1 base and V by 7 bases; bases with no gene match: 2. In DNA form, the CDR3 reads TGTGCCAGTACCGGACTAGCGGGGAACACCGGGGAGCTGTTTTTT. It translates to CASTGLAGNTGELFF.

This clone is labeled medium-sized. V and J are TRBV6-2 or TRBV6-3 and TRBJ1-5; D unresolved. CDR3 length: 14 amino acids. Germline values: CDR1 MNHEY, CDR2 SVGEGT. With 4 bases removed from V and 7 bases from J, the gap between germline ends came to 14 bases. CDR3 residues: CASSSNIAPQPQHF. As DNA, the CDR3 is TGTGCCAGCAGTTCCAACATAGCACCGCAGCCCCAGCATTTT.

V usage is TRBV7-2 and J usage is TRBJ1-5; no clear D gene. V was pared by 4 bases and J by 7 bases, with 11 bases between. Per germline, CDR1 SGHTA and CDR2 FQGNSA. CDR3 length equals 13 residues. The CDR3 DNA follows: TGTGCCAGCAGCTCCACCCTAGGACAGCCCCAGCATTTT. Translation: CASSSTLGQPQHF.

In nucleotides, the CDR3 is TGTGCCAGCAGCCCTACGGGACAGGGTTACGAGCAGTACTTC. It specifies CASSPTGQGYEQYF. The chain joins TRBV28 to TRBJ2-7; 9 nucleotides agree with TRBD1. V was clipped by 6 bases and J by 4 bases; unmatched bases: 7. This CDR3 comprises 14 residues. CDR1 is MDHEN and CDR2 is SYDVKM in the germline V gene.

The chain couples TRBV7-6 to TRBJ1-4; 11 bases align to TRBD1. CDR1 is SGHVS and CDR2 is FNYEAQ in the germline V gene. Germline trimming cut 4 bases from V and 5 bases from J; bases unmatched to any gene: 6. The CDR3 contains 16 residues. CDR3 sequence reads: CASSYIGTGGNEKLFF. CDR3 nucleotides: TGTGCCAGCAGCTATATTGGGACAGGGGGAAATGAAAAACTGTTTTTT.

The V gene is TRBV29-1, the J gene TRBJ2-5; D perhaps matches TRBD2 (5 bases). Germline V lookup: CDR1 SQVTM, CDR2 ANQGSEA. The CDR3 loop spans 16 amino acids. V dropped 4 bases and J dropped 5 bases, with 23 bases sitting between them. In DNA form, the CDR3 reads TGCAGCGTTGTTAGTCCGGCAGGCCTAGTAGCGGAGACCCAGTACTTC. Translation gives CSVVSPAGLVAETQYF.

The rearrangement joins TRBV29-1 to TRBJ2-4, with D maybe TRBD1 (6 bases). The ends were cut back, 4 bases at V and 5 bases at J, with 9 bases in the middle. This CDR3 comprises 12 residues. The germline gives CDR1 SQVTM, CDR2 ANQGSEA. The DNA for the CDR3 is TGCAGCGTTGCGAGGACAGAAAACATTCAGTACTTC. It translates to CSVARTENIQYF. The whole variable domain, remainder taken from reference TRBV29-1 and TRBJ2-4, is SAVISQKPSRDICQRGTSLTIQCQVDSQVTMMFWYRQQPGQSLTLIATANQGSEATYESGFVIDKFPISRPNLTFSTLTVSNMSPEDSSIYLCSVARTENIQYFGAGTRLSVL.

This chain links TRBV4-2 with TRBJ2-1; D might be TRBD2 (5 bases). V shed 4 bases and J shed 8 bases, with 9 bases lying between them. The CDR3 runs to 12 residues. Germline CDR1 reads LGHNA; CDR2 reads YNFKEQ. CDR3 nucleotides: TGTGCCAGCAGCCCTATCGGGGATGAGCAGTTCTTC. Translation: CASSPIGDEQFF.

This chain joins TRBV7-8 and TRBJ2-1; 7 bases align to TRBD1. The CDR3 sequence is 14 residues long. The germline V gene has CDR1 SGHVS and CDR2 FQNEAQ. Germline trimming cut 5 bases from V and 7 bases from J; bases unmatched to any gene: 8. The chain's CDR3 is CASSSLDRMNEQFF. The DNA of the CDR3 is TGTGCCAGCAGCAGCTTGGACAGGATGAATGAGCAGTTCTTC.

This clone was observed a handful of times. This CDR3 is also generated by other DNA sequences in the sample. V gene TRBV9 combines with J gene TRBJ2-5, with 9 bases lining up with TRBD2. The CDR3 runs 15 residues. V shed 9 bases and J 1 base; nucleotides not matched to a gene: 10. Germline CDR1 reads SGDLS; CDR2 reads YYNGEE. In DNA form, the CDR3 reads TGTGCCACCCGCGGCGGGGGGGGGCCCCAAGAGACCCAGTACTTC. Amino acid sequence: CATRGGGGPQETQYF.

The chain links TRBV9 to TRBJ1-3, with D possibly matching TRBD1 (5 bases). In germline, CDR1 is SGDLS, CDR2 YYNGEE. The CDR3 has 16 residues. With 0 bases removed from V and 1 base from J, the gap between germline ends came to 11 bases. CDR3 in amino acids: CASSVASGASGNTIYF. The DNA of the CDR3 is TGTGCCAGCAGCGTAGCCAGTGGGGCTTCTGGAAACACCATATATTTT.